Listed here is a single T cell receptor beta chain. As handled by the study authors: Nucleated cell counts were estimated from reference gene primer amplification. Here immunoSEQ multiplex PCR was the method, and the copy in TCRdb shows in-frame clones only, minus some. The V and J calls and clone size are taken from that table; D and trimming were inferred from the DNA. The sample yields around 280,000 clones, 75% to 90% seen once. The age range of participants was about 18 to 90 years, with residence in roughly 25 US areas. Recovery meant two consecutive negative NP/OP PCR tests, professional clearance, or resolved symptoms. The data originate from a study of blood T cell repertoires in COVID-19. As for the study in general: Samples of COVID-19 (acute and convalescent) were obtained from the United States, Italy and Spain.

Germline-derived CDR1 and CDR2 are MDHEN and SYDVKM. V lost 6 bases and J lost 8, with 16 bases in between. The CDR3 contains 14 residues. The chain uses TRBV28 and TRBJ1-4; the D is unclear. The TCR originated in a woman aged 35 to 49 who had recovered from COVID-19. The sequenced sample consisted of PBMCs or T cells enriched from blood (not recorded which). CDR3 in amino acids: CASRSWRVHEKLFF. The DNA for the CDR3 is TGTGCCAGCAGGTCGTGGAGGGTACACGAAAAACTGTTTTTT.